This TCR beta chain came from a study of cytomegalovirus exposure and HLA in healthy donors. Overall study results and limits: A highly shared variant cluster was judged a likely technical artifact.

As to this clone: What it binds is not known.

CDR1 and CDR2 from the germline V gene are MNHNY and SVGAGI (reference sequence). J was trimmed by 3 bases and V by 2 bases; bases with no gene match: 7. This CDR3 is 16 amino acids long. A multiplex PCR was run with 60 Vbeta primers and 13 Jbeta primers. The table came from immunoSEQ multiplex PCR; TCRdb's copy has only in-frame clones and leaves some out. The sample lists about 120,000 clones; 80% were seen once. The receptor was isolated from a female donor in good health and CMV-seropositive. V usage is TRBV6-6 and J usage is TRBJ2-7, with 10 bases lining up with TRBD1. The sequenced sample was PBMCs. The CDR3 protein is CASSYQTGGKNYEQYF. CDR3 in DNA: TGTGCCAGCAGTTACCAGACAGGGGGCAAGAACTACGAGCAGTACTTC.